Below are 5 T cell receptor beta chains sequenced from a single sample in a study of CD8 T cells in Susac syndrome. Random hexamers were used to reverse transcribe 0.5 to 1 ug of RNA. TCRdb reprocessed the immunoSEQ multiplex PCR reads via MiXCR and lists one record per CDR3 protein. The sample has tens of thousands of distinct CDR3 sequences; roughly 95% are singletons. Sequencing was carried out using CD4+ T cells from PBMCs. The receptor set was obtained from a human donor with multiple sclerosis.

The rearrangement uses TRBV18 and TRBJ2-3; 11 positions agree with TRBD2. The CDR3 contains 17 residues. Germline V gene lookup returns CDR1 KGHSH and CDR2 LQKENI. Trimming cost V 2 bases and J 6 bases; bases outside gene matches: 10. This CDR3 reads CASSPTGLAGGPDTQYF. CDR3 DNA sequence: TGTGCCAGCTCACCAACCGGGCTAGCGGGGGGACCTGATACGCAGTATTTT.

The chain combines TRBV5-1 with TRBJ2-3; 9 bases map to TRBD2. The CDR3 is 16 residues long. Germline CDR1 and CDR2: SGHRS and YFSETQ. The ends lost 4 bases at V and 4 bases at J; junction bases unmatched: 10. Here the CDR3 DNA reads TGCGCCAGCAGCCTTTGGGCGCGGGGGGGCTCAGATACGCAGTATTTT. Translating gives CASSLWARGGSDTQYF.

V is TRBV3-1 and J is TRBJ1-6; maybe TRBD1 (5 bases). Germline V gene sequence: CDR1 LGHDT, CDR2 YNNKEL (reference sequence). With 3 bases removed from V and 7 bases from J, the gap between germline ends came to 10 bases. The CDR3 runs 14 residues. Written as DNA, the CDR3 is TGTGCCAGCAGCCACGTCGGGGCGAATTCACCCCTCCACTTT. It encodes CASSHVGANSPLHF.

The genes are TRBV27 and TRBJ2-2; 9 positions match TRBD1. With 5 bases clipped from V and 0 bases from J, the junction kept 1 base outside the gene matches. This CDR3 is 15 amino acids long. Germline CDR1 MNHEY, CDR2 SMNVEV (reference sequence). The DNA for the CDR3 is TGTGCCAGCAGTAGACAGGGGGCGAACACCGGGGAGCTGTTTTTT. It yields the protein CASSRQGANTGELFF.

This clonotype was detected a few times. CDR3 sequence reads: CASSLFAGTSNSEAFF. The CDR3 bases are TGTGCCAGCAGTTTATTCGCCGGGACCTCCAACTCTGAAGCTTTCTTT. The chain couples TRBV28 to TRBJ1-1; D perhaps matches TRBD1 (5 bases). CDR1 and CDR2 (germline): MDHEN, SYDVKM. The CDR3 is 16 residues long. V lost 1 base to trimming and J lost 6 bases, with 18 bases between them.